The T cell receptor beta chain described here comes from a study of T cells in localized non-small cell lung cancer. Per germline, CDR1 SGHTS and CDR2 YDEGEE. Trimming took off 4 bases at V and 4 bases at J, with 17 bases between the two ends. The CDR3 sequence is 15 residues long. The assay was immunoSEQ multiplex PCR, and TCRdb's table has in-frame clones only and misses some. This sample has about 24,000 clones, with roughly 90% found just once. The TCR was taken from a man aged 40 to 70 with stage I squamous cell lung carcinoma. Sequencing used peripheral blood, obtained before any cancer treatment. V and J are TRBV5-8 and TRBJ1-2; no reliable D call. This CDR3 is CASSPWTPWGYGYTF. Written as DNA, the CDR3 is TGTGCCAGCAGCCCCTGGACCCCCTGGGGCTATGGCTACACCTTC.